This T cell receptor beta chain was sequenced during a study of blood T cell repertoires in COVID-19. In the study overall: Samples of COVID-19 (acute and convalescent) were obtained from the United States, Italy and Spain. PBMCs, B-cell-depleted T cells, or T cells provided the cDNA or gDNA that made up the material.

Per the germline V gene, CDR1 is SGHAT and CDR2 is FQNNGV. The CDR3 loop spans 17 amino acids. V shed 3 bases and J 9 bases; nucleotides not matched to a gene: 14. Source study methods: Amplification from reference gene primers served as the basis for estimated nucleated cell counts. Clones were sequenced by immunoSEQ multiplex PCR, and TCRdb holds only the in-frame ones, with some missing. From that table come the V and J calls and clone size; the DNA was used to work out D and trimming. The sample shows under 60,000 clones, roughly 88% of them seen only once. The V call is TRBV11-2, the J call TRBJ2-1, with 10 bases fitting TRBD2. Sequencing input: peripheral blood. This TCR was sampled from a human donor in a cohort sampled during active COVID-19. The CDR3 DNA reads TGTGCCAGCAGCTTTGGTAGCGGGAGGCCCCTGGGGGGTGAGCAGTTCTTC. Translated, it gives CASSFGSGRPLGGEQFF.